This T cell receptor (beta chain) came from a study of post-analysis software for immune sequencing data. Background on the study: Relapsing-remitting, secondary progressive and progressive-relapsing courses of multiple sclerosis were included.

The CDR3 loop spans 13 amino acids. The germline V gene has CDR1 MDHEN and CDR2 SYDVKM. V was pared by 7 bases and J by 4 bases, with 5 bases of the junction left unmatched. To note about this clonotype: Antigen unknown.

Points from the study as a whole: A few TRBV segments occurring more often in patients than controls included TRBV5-6, TRBV5-1 and TRBV20-1. Co-batched samples clustered tightly together by F measure. Significantly lower normalized Chao1 diversity was seen in multiple sclerosis patients than in controls.

Unique molecular identifiers had been added to the TCR beta cDNA libraries. When roughly 0.85 to 11 million T cells were used, they gave hundreds of thousands of cDNA molecules. TCRdb re-derived calls from the PCR reads in MiXCR, one entry per CDR3 protein. The sample carries approximately 730,000 distinct CDR3 sequences, approximately 30% recorded once. The specimen was blood. The rearrangement uses TRBV28 and TRBJ2-3, with 7 bases aligning to TRBD2. The TCR originated in a girl aged 5-17 years with multiple sclerosis. As DNA, the CDR3 is TGTGCCAGCATCGTACGGGGGGCAGATACGCAGTATTTT. Protein sequence: CASIVRGADTQYF.